The rows below give T cell receptor beta chains drawn from one sample of a study of breast tumors, draining lymph nodes, adjacent tissues. In TCRdb, the multiplex PCR reads were re-called with MiXCR into one record per CDR3 protein. The data show about 180,000 distinct CDR3 sequences, roughly a third seen once. The specimen was axillary lymph node tissue. The receptors stem from a female donor with breast cancer. Some clones in this sample may be carry-over from other donors' samples. The CDR3 runs from the conserved cysteine through the conserved F or W. Each record gives: CDR3 length, D gene, clone size, J gene, V gene, CDR3 protein, CDR3 DNA. The D gene is left open where the match is weak. The listing skips clone size in some rows; elsewhere it reads once, few, many or a size class.

14 | NA | few | TRBJ1-2 | TRBV6-2/TRBV6-3 | CASSETTLWDGYTF | TGTGCCAGCAGCGAGACGACTCTCTGGGATGGCTACACCTTC
15 | TRBD1 | many | TRBJ2-7 | TRBV15 | CATSRGTGGIGEQYF | TGTGCCACCAGCAGGGGGACAGGGGGCATAGGCGAGCAGTACTTC
16 | TRBD2 | few | TRBJ2-1 | TRBV4-2 | CASSQTSGIRYNEQFF | TGTGCCAGCAGCCAAACTAGCGGGATACGATACAATGAGCAGTTCTTC
15 | TRBD2 | many | TRBJ2-7 | TRBV5-8 | CASSYGLAGTYEQYF | TGTGCCAGCAGCTACGGACTAGCGGGAACCTACGAGCAGTACTTC
16 | NA | many | TRBJ2-3 | TRBV5-1 | CASFNLPGTSTDTQYF | TGCGCCAGCTTCAACCTCCCCGGGACTAGCACAGATACGCAGTATTTT
13 | NA | NA | TRBJ2-1 | TRBV25-1 | CASRTGPGDEQFF | TGTGCCAGCAGGACCGGGCCAGGGGATGAGCAGTTCTTC
24 | NA | NA | TRBJ2-5 | TRBV7-6 | CASSLHPQGSNNYGYTFGSGTQYF | NA
17 | NA | NA | TRBJ2-5 | TRBV7-7 | CASSATRDPVFPETQYF | TGTGCTAGCAGCGCCACTAGAGACCCAGTTTTCCCTGAGACCCAGTACTTC
19 | TRBD1 | NA | TRBJ1-1 | TRBV14 | CASSQDWMGQGYGYTEAFF | TGTGCCAGCAGCCAAGACTGGATGGGACAGGGCTATGGCTACACTGAAGCTTTCTTT
15 | TRBD2 | many | TRBJ2-7 | TRBV7-2 | CASSFAGGPAYEQYF | TGTGCCAGCAGCTTCGCGGGGGGACCAGCCTACGAGCAGTACTTC
14 | NA | few | TRBJ1-6 | TRBV24-1 | CATSSRPTHSPLHF | TGTGCCACCAGTTCCCGCCCGACACATTCACCCCTCCACTTT
14 | NA | many | TRBJ1-5 | TRBV19 | CASSPEAGNQPQHF | TGTGCCAGTAGCCCAGAAGCCGGCAATCAGCCCCAGCATTTT
16 | NA | many | TRBJ2-3 | TRBV12-3/TRBV12-4 | CASSMYRQISTDTQYF | TGTGCCAGCAGTATGTATCGACAGATTAGCACAGATACGCAGTATTTT
16 | TRBD1 | NA | TRBJ1-6 | TRBV20-1 | CSALGGQGSNNSPLHF | TGCAGTGCTTTAGGTGGACAGGGTAGTAATAATTCACCCCTCCACTTT
12 | NA | NA | TRBJ1-2 | TRBV20-1 | CSASRANYGYTF | TGCAGTGCTAGTCGGGCCAACTATGGCTACACCTTC
16 | NA | many | TRBJ1-3 | TRBV7-6 | CASSLEAFSSGNTIYF | TGTGCCAGCAGCTTAGAGGCATTTTCCTCTGGAAACACCATATATTTT
14 | TRBD1 | many | TRBJ1-2 | TRBV20-1 | CSARLMDRGSGYTF | TGCAGTGCTAGACTTATGGACAGGGGCTCTGGCTACACCTTC
16 | TRBD1 | NA | TRBJ1-4 | TRBV20-1 | CSAQTGDIATNEKLFF | TGCAGTGCTCAGACAGGGGACATTGCAACTAATGAAAAACTGTTTTTT
13 | NA | NA | TRBJ1-6 | TRBV5-6 | CASSMGFNSPLHF | TGTGCCAGCTCCATGGGGTTCAATTCACCCCTCCACTTT
16 | TRBD1 | NA | TRBJ1-1 | TRBV6-4 | CASSDLDRQGTTEAFF | TGTGCCAGCAGTGACCTAGATAGACAGGGGACCACTGAAGCTTTCTTT
13 | NA | many | TRBJ2-5 | TRBV18 | CASSPPGKETQYF | TGTGCCAGCTCACCTCCCGGGAAAGAGACCCAGTACTTC
16 | NA | many | TRBJ2-1 | TRBV19 | CASSIVMRWGFNEQFF | TGTGCCAGTAGTATCGTTATGAGGTGGGGTTTTAATGAGCAGTTCTTC
16 | TRBD2 | NA | TRBJ2-3 | TRBV5-5 | CASSPTSGGNTDTQYF | TGTGCCAGCAGCCCGACTAGCGGGGGGAACACAGATACGCAGTATTTT
16 | NA | NA | TRBJ2-1 | TRBV20-1 | CSARDWFGITYNEQFF | TGCAGTGCTAGAGATTGGTTCGGAATAACTTACAATGAGCAGTTCTTC
18 | TRBD2 | NA | TRBJ2-5 | TRBV20-1 | CSARALAGGAFGEETQYF | TGCAGTGCTAGAGCGCTAGCGGGGGGGGCATTTGGTGAAGAGACCCAGTACTTC
16 | NA | few | TRBJ2-3 | TRBV6-5 | CASSHLDSNPWDTQYF | TGTGCCAGTTCCCACCTAGACAGTAACCCCTGGGATACGCAGTATTTT
15 | NA | NA | TRBJ1-4 | TRBV11-3 | CASSSDSSTNGKLLF | TGTGCCAGCAGCTCGGACAGTTCAACTAATGGAAAACTGCTTTTT
15 | TRBD2 | NA | TRBJ2-3 | TRBV11-2 | CASSLGASGTDTQYF | TGTGCCAGCAGCTTAGGGGCTAGCGGGACAGATACGCAGTATTTT
14 | NA | many | TRBJ1-6 | TRBV19 | CASRPSSYNSPLHF | TGTGCCAGTCGCCCGAGCTCCTATAATTCACCCCTCCACTTT
18 | TRBD2 | many | TRBJ2-3 | TRBV20-1 | CSAMDSILLAGVWDTQYF | TGCAGTGCTATGGACTCGATTCTTCTAGCGGGAGTGTGGGATACGCAGTATTTT
17 | NA | NA | TRBJ2-1 | TRBV15 | CATSSSIPSRGDSEQFF | TGTGCCACCAGCAGTTCAATTCCCTCGCGCGGGGACAGTGAGCAGTTCTTC
15 | NA | NA | TRBJ1-6 | TRBV20-1 | CSARWGRASNSPLHF | TGCAGTGCTAGATGGGGCAGGGCTTCTAATTCACCCCTCCACTTT
12 | TRBD1 | once | TRBJ1-2 | TRBV29-1 | CSGGQGEYGYTF | TGCAGCGGCGGACAGGGAGAGTATGGCTACACCTTC
15 | TRBD2 | many | TRBJ2-1 | TRBV12-3/TRBV12-4 | CASTDLAGGLDEQFF | TGTGCCAGCACCGATCTAGCGGGAGGGTTGGATGAGCAGTTCTTC
15 | TRBD2 | many | TRBJ2-7 | TRBV9 | CASSAGTSNALEQYF | TGTGCCAGCAGCGCTGGGACTAGTAACGCGCTCGAGCAGTACTTC
16 | TRBD2 | NA | TRBJ2-1 | TRBV2 | CARGGGSGRGNNEQLF | TGTGCCAGAGGGGGCGGTAGCGGGAGAGGAAACAATGAGCAACTCTTC
15 | TRBD2 | NA | TRBJ2-3 | TRBV7-2 | CASSLSGGATDTQYF | TGTGCCAGCAGCTTATCCGGGGGGGCCACAGATACGCAGTATTTT
12 | TRBD1 | many | TRBJ1-4 | TRBV30 | CAADRGSEKLFF | TGTGCCGCTGACAGGGGAAGTGAAAAACTGTTTTTT
13 | NA | NA | TRBJ2-2 | TRBV29-1 | CSARDGNTGELSW | TGCAGCGCCCGGGATGGGAACACCGGGGAGCTGTCTTGG
16 | TRBD2 | NA | TRBJ2-2 | TRBV7-8 | CASSLPGGGVSGELFF | TGTGCCAGCAGCTTGCCGGGGGGGGGCGTAAGCGGGGAGCTGTTTTTT
14 | NA | few | TRBJ2-5 | TRBV15 | CATSREGLGRTQYF | TGTGCCACCAGCAGAGAAGGACTGGGTCGGACCCAGTACTTC
13 | NA | NA | TRBJ2-7 | TRBV19 | CASSIARSYERYF | TGTGCCAGTAGTATAGCTCGGAGCTACGAGCGGTACTTC
17 | TRBD1 | many | TRBJ1-2 | TRBV19 | CASSTSGQGGVYYGYTF | TGTGCCAGTAGTACCTCCGGACAGGGAGGGGTTTACTATGGCTACACCTTC
16 | TRBD2 | many | TRBJ2-1 | TRBV9 | CASSTLSGGAVNEQFF | TGTGCCAGCAGCACACTCAGCGGGGGGGCTGTCAATGAGCAGTTCTTC
17 | TRBD1 | many | TRBJ1-3 | TRBV18 | CASSPPIQGARGNTIYF | TGTGCCAGCTCACCACCGATCCAGGGGGCGCGTGGAAACACCATATATTTT
17 | NA | many | TRBJ2-4 | TRBV6-4 | CASSPHKTGEEGNIQYF | TGTGCCAGCAGTCCCCACAAGACTGGGGAGGAGGGAAACATTCAGTACTTC
15 | TRBD2 | many | TRBJ2-1 | TRBV7-8 | CASSPVGAGGDKAFF | TGTGCCAGCAGCCCAGTTGGAGCGGGAGGGGACAAGGCGTTCTTC
15 | TRBD2 | many | TRBJ2-5 | TRBV4-1 | CASSPSRASGETQYF | TGCGCCAGCAGCCCTTCGCGGGCTAGCGGAGAGACCCAGTACTTC
15 | NA | NA | TRBJ1-6 | TRBV20-1 | CSARQVSKEGSPLHF | TGCAGTGCAAGACAGGTCAGCAAAGAAGGCTCACCCCTCCACTTT
14 | NA | few | TRBJ2-1 | TRBV27 | CASSFSITNNEQFF | TGTGCCAGCAGTTTTTCAATAACTAACAATGAGCAGTTCTTC
11 | NA | few | TRBJ1-1 | TRBV12-3/TRBV12-4 | CASSGGTEAFF | TGTGCCAGCAGCGGGGGAACTGAAGCTTTCTTT
14 | NA | many | TRBJ1-2 | TRBV19 | CASTGREANYGYTF | TGTGCCAGTACGGGGCGCGAAGCTAACTATGGCTACACCTTC